This entry describes one T cell receptor (beta chain). Original methodology: Researchers report that nucleated cell counts were estimated from reference gene primer amplification. Sequencing used immunoSEQ multiplex PCR; TCRdb keeps in-frame clones, though not all of them. V, J and clone size were drawn from that table, and D and trimming were deduced from the DNA. The repertoire holds 95,000 to 150,000 clones, with 75% to 90% as singletons. The record originates from a study of blood T cell repertoires in COVID-19. Study-wide context: Samples of COVID-19 (acute and convalescent) were obtained from the United States, Italy and Spain. Sources were T cells, B-cell-depleted T cells, or PBMCs; the material itself was cDNA or gDNA.

CDR1 is SGDLS and CDR2 is YYNGEE in the germline V gene. Trimming cost V 0 bases and J 5 bases; bases outside gene matches: 5. The CDR3 covers 15 residues. The genes are TRBV9 and TRBJ2-3; TRBD2 matches 8 bases. The clonotype comes from a man between 65 and 79 years old with active or convalescent COVID-19. Input material: peripheral blood. CDR3 coding DNA: TGTGCCAGCAGCGTAGGTAGCGGGAATGGAGATACGCAGTATTTT. Amino acids: CASSVGSGNGDTQYF.